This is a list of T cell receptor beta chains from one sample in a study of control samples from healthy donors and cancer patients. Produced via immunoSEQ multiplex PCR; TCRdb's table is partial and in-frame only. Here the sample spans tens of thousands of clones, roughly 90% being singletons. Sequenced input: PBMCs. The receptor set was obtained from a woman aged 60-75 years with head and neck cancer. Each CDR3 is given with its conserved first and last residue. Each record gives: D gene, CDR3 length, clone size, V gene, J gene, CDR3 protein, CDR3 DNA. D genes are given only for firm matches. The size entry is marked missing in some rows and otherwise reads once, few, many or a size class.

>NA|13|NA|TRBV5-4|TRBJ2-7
CASSLSASYEQYF
TGTGCCAGCAGCTTGTCCGCGTCCTACGAGCAGTACTTC
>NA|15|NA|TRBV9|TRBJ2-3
CASSVAWGARDTQYF
TGTGCCAGCAGCGTAGCTTGGGGGGCGCGGGATACGCAGTATTTT
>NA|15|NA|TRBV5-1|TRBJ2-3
CASSFRPSSTDTQYF
TGCGCCAGCAGCTTCCGTCCTTCTAGCACAGATACGCAGTATTTT
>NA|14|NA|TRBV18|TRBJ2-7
CASSPTGVPYEQYF
TGTGCCAGCTCACCAACTGGGGTCCCCTACGAGCAGTACTTC
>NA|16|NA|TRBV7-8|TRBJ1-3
CASSVNFWSSGNTIYF
TGTGCCAGCAGCGTAAACTTTTGGAGCTCTGGAAACACCATATATTTT
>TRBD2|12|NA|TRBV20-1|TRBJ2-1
CSASNPLAGRFF
TGCAGTGCTAGTAACCCTCTAGCGGGTAGGTTCTTC
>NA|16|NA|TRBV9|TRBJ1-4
CASSVGRGQTNEKLFF
TGTGCCAGCAGCGTAGGAAGGGGCCAAACTAATGAAAAACTGTTTTTT
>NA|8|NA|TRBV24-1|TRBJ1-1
CAPSEAFF
TGTGCCCCCAGTGAAGCTTTCTTT
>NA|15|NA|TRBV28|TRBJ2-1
CASSTRPIAYNEQFF
TGTGCCAGCAGTACCCGACCTATAGCCTACAATGAGCAGTTCTTC
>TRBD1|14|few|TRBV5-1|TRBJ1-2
CASSGTGYGYGYTF
TGCGCCAGCAGCGGGACAGGATATGGCTATGGCTACACCTTC
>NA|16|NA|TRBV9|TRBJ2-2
CASSVGRAGVTGELFF
TGTGCCAGCAGCGTCGGGAGAGCAGGGGTAACCGGGGAGCTGTTTTTT
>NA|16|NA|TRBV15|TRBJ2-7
CATSKEKGGGAYEQYF
TGTGCCACCAGCAAAGAAAAGGGGGGCGGGGCCTACGAGCAGTACTTC
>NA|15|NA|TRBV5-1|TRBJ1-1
CASKSQHGGNAEAFF
TGCGCCAGCAAATCTCAGCATGGGGGAAACGCTGAAGCTTTCTTT
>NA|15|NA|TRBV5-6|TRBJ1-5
CASSLNADSIRPQHF
TGTGCCAGCAGCTTAAACGCAGATTCAATTCGACCCCAGCATTTT
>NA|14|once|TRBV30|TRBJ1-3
CAWSHGIPGNTIYF
TGTGCCTGGAGTCACGGGATCCCTGGAAACACCATATATTTT
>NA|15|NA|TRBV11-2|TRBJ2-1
CASSLAAGLTGEQFF
TGTGCCAGCAGCTTAGCGGCGGGTCTAACGGGGGAGCAGTTCTTC
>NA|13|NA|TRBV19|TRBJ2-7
CASSIARDYEQYF
TGTGCCAGTAGTATAGCCAGGGACTACGAGCAGTACTTC
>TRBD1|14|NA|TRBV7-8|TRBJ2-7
CASSLLQGFDEQYF
TGTGCCAGCAGCTTACTACAGGGGTTCGACGAGCAGTACTTC
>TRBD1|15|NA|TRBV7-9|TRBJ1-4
CASSLAGQGNEKLFF
TGTGCCAGCAGCTTAGCTGGACAGGGGAATGAAAAACTGTTTTTT
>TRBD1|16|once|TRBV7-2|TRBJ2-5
CASSSQGTGDKATQYF
TGTGCCAGCAGCTCCCAGGGGACAGGGGACAAGGCGACCCAGTACTTC
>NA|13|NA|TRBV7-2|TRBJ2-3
CASSLAGQDTQYF
TGTGCCAGCAGCTTAGCGGGACAAGATACGCAGTATTTT
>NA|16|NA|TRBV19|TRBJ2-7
CASSPERNPGHYEQYF
TGTGCCAGTAGTCCCGAGAGGAATCCGGGGCACTACGAGCAGTACTTC
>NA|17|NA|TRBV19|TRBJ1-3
CASSWSGSSSSGNTIYF
TGTGCCAGTAGTTGGTCAGGAAGTTCGAGCTCTGGAAACACCATATATTTT
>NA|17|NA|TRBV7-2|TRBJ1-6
CASSSRGSRDSGGALHF
TGTGCCAGCAGCTCACGGGGATCGCGGGACTCGGGGGGGGCCCTCCACTTT
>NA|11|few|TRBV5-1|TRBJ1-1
CASSLGTEAFF
TGCGCCAGCAGCTTGGGCACTGAAGCTTTCTTT
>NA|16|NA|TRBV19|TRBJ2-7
CASSSTRTEVTYEQYF
TGTGCCAGTAGTTCAACGAGGACAGAAGTGACCTACGAGCAGTACTTC
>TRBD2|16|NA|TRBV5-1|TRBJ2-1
CASSWRTSGSYNEQFF
TGCGCCAGCAGCTGGCGGACTAGCGGGAGTTACAATGAGCAGTTCTTC
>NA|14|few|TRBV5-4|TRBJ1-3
CASSLQGSGNTIYF
TGTGCCAGCAGCTTGCAGGGCTCTGGAAACACCATATATTTT
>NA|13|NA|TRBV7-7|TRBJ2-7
CASSLAPRDEQYF
TGTGCCAGCAGCTTAGCGCCCAGGGACGAGCAGTACTTC
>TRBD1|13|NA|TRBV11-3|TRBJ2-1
CASSLDGTGEQFF
TGTGCCAGCAGCTTAGATGGGACAGGGGAGCAGTTCTTC
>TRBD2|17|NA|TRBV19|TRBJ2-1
CASQGLAGAPSYNEQFF
TGTGCCAGCCAGGGACTAGCGGGAGCGCCCTCCTACAATGAGCAGTTCTTC
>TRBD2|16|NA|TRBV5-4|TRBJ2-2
CASSSLAGVGTGELFF
TGTGCCAGCAGCTCGCTAGCGGGAGTTGGCACCGGGGAGCTGTTTTTT
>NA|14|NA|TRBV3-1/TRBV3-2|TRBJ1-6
CASRTQAGNSPLHF
TGTGCCAGCAGGACGCAGGCTGGGAATTCACCCCTCCACTTT
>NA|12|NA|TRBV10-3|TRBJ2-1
CAIRSTVNEQFF
TGTGCCATCAGATCAACAGTCAATGAGCAGTTCTTC
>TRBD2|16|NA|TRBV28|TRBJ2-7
CAGSPRVGGAIYEQYF
TGTGCCGGCAGTCCCCGAGTCGGGGGGGCTATCTACGAGCAGTACTTC
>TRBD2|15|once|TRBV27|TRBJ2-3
CASSLGAGGSDTQYF
TGTGCCAGCAGTTTAGGAGCGGGAGGGTCAGATACGCAGTATTTT
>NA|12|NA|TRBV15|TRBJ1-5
CATSRDRGPQHF
TGTGCCACCAGCAGAGATCGGGGGCCCCAGCATTTT
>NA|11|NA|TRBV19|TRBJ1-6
CARSETSPLHF
TGTGCCCGTTCGGAGACTTCACCCCTCCACTTT
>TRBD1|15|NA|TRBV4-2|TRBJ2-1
CASIQDRDSYNEQFF
TGTGCCAGCATACAGGACAGGGACTCCTACAATGAGCAGTTCTTC
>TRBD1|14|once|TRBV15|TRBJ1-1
CATSSIQGRPEAFF
TGTGCCACCAGCAGCATACAGGGGAGGCCTGAAGCTTTCTTT
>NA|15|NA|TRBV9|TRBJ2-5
CASSGSSSVRETQYF
TGTGCCAGCAGCGGGAGTAGTAGTGTACGAGAGACCCAGTACTTC
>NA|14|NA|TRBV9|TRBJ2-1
CASSLEGIYNEQFF
TGTGCCAGCAGCCTAGAGGGGATCTACAATGAGCAGTTCTTC
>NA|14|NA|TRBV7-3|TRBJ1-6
CASSLTGVPSPLHF
TGTGCCAGCAGCTTAACGGGGGTCCCTTCACCCCTCCACTTT
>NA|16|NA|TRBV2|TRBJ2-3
CASSQTSSASTDTQYF
TGTGCCAGCAGCCAAACCTCTAGCGCTAGCACAGATACGCAGTATTTT
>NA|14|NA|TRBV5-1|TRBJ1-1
CASSPNPGTGEAFF
TGCGCCAGCAGCCCGAACCCGGGGACGGGGGAGGCTTTCTTT
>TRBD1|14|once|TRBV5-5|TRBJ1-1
CASSSRGVNTEAFF
TGTGCCAGCAGCTCCAGGGGGGTGAACACTGAAGCTTTCTTT
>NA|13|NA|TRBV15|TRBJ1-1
CATSRAGGTEAFF
TGTGCCACCAGCAGAGCTGGGGGGACTGAAGCTTTCTTT
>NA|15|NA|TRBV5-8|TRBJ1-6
CASSLERSGSSPLHF
TGTGCCAGCAGCTTGGAAAGGTCTGGAAGTTCACCCCTCCACTTT
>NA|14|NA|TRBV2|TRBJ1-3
CASTRQRSGNTIYF
TGTGCCAGCACCAGGCAACGCTCTGGAAACACCATATATTTT
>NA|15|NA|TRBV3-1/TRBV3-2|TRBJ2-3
CASSQEVTSTDTQYF
TGTGCCAGCAGCCAAGAAGTTACTAGCACAGATACGCAGTATTTT
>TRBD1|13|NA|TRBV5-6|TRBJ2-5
CASSWTGVETQYF
TGTGCCAGCAGCTGGACAGGGGTAGAGACCCAGTACTTC
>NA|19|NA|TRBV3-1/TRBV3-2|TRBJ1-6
CASSQERYRGASYNSPLHF
TGTGCCAGCAGCCAAGAAAGGTATCGAGGGGCGTCCTATAATTCACCCCTCCACTTT